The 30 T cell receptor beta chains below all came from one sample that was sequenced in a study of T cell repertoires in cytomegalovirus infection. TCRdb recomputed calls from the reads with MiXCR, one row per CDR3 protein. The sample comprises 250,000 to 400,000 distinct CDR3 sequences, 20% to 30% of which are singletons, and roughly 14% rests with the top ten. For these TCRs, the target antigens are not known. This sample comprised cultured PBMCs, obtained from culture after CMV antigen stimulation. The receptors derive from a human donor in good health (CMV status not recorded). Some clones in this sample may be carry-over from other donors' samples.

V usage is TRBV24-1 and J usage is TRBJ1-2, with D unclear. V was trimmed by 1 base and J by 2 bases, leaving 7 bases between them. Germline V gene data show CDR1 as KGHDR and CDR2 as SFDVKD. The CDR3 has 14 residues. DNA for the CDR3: TGTGCCACCAGTGATTTTGCAGCGAACTATGGCTACACCTTC. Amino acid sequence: CATSDFAANYGYTF.

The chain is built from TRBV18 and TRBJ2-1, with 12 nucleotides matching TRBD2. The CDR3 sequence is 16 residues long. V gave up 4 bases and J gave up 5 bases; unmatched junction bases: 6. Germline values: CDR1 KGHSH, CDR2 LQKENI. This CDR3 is CASSQTSGSGNNEQFF. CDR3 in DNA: TGTGCCAGCTCACAGACTAGCGGGAGTGGGAACAATGAGCAGTTCTTC.

The CDR3 DNA follows: TGTGCCAGCAAACCCCTAGCGTCCACAGATACGCAGTATTTT. Protein: CASKPLASTDTQYF. This chain joins TRBV19 and TRBJ2-3; a possible D gene is TRBD2 (6 bases). With 9 bases removed from V and 2 bases from J, the gap between germline ends came to 15 bases. The CDR3 extends over 14 amino acids. CDR1 LNHDA and CDR2 SQIVND come from the germline V gene (reference sequence).

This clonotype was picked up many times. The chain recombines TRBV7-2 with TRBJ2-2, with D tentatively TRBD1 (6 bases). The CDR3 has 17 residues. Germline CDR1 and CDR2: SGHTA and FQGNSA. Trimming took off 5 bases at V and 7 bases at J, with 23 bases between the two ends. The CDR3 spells CASSPNGGVGWSGELFF. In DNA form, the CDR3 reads TGTGCCAGCAGCCCTAATGGGGGCGTAGGGTGGAGCGGGGAGCTGTTTTTT.

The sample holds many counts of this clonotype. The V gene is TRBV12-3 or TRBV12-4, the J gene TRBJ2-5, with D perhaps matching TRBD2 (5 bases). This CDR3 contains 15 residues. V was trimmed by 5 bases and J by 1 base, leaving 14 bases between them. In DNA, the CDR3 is TGTGCCAGCAGTCCGGCGGGTGCGCTCCAAGAGACCCAGTACTTC. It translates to CASSPAGALQETQYF.

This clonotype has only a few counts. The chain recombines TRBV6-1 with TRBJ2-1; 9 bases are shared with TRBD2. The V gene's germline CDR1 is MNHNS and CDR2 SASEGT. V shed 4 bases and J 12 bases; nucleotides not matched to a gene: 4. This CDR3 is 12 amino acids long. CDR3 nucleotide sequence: TGTGCCAGCAGTGTTCTGACTAGCGGGCAGTTCTTC. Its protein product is CASSVLTSGQFF.

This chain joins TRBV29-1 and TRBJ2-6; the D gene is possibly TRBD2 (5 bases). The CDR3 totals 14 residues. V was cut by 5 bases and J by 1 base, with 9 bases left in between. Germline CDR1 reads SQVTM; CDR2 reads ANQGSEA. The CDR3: CSVRGLSGANVLTF. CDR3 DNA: TGCAGCGTTAGAGGGTTATCTGGGGCCAACGTCCTGACTTTC.

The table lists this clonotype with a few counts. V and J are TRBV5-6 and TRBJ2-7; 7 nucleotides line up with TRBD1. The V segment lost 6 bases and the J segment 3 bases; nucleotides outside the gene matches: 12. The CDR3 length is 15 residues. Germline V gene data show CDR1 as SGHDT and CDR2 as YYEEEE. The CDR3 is CASIPSTGSLYEQYF. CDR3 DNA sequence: TGTGCCAGCATCCCATCGACAGGGAGCCTCTACGAGCAGTACTTC.

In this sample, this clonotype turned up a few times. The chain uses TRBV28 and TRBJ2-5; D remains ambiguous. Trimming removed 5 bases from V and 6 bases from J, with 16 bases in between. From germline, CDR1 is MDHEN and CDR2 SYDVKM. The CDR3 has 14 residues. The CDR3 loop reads CASSPPGQAQTQYF. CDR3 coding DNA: TGTGCCAGCAGTCCACCCGGGCAGGCGCAGACCCAGTACTTC.

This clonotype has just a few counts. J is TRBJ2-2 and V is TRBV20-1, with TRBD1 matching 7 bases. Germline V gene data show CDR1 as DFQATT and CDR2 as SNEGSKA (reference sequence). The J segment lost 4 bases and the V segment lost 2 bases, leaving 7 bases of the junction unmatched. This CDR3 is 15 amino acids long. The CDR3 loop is CSARRGRKGTGELFF. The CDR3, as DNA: TGCAGTGCTAGAAGGGGGCGGAAAGGCACCGGGGAGCTGTTTTTT.

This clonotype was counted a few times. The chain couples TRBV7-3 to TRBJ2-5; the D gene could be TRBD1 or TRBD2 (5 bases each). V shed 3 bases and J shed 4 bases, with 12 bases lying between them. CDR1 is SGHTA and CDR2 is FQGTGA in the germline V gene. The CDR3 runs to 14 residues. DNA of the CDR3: TGTGCCAGCAGCTTTGGGGCAGAGGGAGAGACCCAGTACTTC. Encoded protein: CASSFGAEGETQYF. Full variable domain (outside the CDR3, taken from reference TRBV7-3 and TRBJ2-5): GAGVSQTPSNKVTEKGKYVELRCDPISGHTALYWYRQSLGQGPEFLIYFQGTGAADDSGLPNDRFFAVRPEGSVSTLKIQRTERGDSAVYLCASSFGAEGETQYFGPGTRLLVL.

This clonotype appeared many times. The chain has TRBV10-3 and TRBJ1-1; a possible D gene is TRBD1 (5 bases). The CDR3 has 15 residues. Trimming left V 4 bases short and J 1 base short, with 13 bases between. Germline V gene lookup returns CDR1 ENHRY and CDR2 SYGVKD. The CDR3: CAISAGGLRNTEAFF. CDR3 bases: TGTGCCATCAGTGCGGGGGGATTGAGGAACACTGAAGCTTTCTTT.

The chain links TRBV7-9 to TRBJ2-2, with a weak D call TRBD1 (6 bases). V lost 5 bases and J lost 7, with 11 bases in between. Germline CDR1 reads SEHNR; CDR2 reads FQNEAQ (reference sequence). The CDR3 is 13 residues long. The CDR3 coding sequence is TGTGCCAGCAGCCGACAGGTCGGCGGGGAGCTGTTTTTT. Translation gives CASSRQVGGELFF.

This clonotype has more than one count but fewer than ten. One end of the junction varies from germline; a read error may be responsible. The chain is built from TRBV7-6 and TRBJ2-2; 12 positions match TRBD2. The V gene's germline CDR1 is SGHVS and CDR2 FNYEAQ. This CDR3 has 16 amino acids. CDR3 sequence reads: CASSLTSGGNTGELFF. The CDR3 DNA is TGTGCTAGCAGCTTGACTAGCGGGGGGAACACCGGGGAGCTGTTTTTT.

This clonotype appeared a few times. CDR3 amino acids: CASSLDRQDVGSPLHF. The CDR3 nucleotides are TGTGCCAGCAGCTTAGACCGACAGGACGTAGGCTCACCCCTCCACTTT. V and J are TRBV7-6 and TRBJ1-6; possible D gene TRBD1, 6 bases. Trimming took off 1 base at V and 10 bases at J, with 17 bases between the two ends. The CDR3 has 16 residues. Germline V gene data show CDR1 as SGHVS and CDR2 as FNYEAQ. Together with reference TRBV7-6 and TRBJ1-6, the CDR3 gives the full variable domain: GAGVSQSPRYKVTKRGQDVALRCDPISGHVSLYWYRQALGQGPEFLTYFNYEAQQDKSGLPNDRFSAERPEGSISTLTIQRTEQRDSAMYRCASSLDRQDVGSPLHFGNGTRLTVT.

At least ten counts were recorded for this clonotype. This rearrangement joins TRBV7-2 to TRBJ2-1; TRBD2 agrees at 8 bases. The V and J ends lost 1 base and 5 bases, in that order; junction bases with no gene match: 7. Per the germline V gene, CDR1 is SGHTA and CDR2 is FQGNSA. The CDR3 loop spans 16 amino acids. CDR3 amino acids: CASSLGGLVIHNEQFF. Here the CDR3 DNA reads TGTGCCAGCAGCTTAGGGGGACTAGTAATTCACAATGAGCAGTTCTTC.

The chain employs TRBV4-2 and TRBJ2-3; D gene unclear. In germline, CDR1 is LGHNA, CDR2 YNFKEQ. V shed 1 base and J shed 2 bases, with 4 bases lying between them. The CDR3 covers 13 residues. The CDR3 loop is CASSQGPTDTQYF. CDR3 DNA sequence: TGTGCCAGCAGCCAAGGTCCCACAGATACGCAGTATTTT.

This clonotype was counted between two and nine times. In nucleotides, the CDR3 is TGTGCCAGCAGTTTAGGAGGTTGGACAGGGGGGAGACTGAACACTGAAGCTTTCTTT. This encodes CASSLGGWTGGRLNTEAFF. The chain recombines TRBV28 with TRBJ1-1; TRBD1 matches at 10 bases. V was pared by 2 bases and J by 0 bases, with 12 bases of the junction left unmatched. The CDR3 spans 19 residues. Germline CDR1 reads MDHEN; CDR2 reads SYDVKM.

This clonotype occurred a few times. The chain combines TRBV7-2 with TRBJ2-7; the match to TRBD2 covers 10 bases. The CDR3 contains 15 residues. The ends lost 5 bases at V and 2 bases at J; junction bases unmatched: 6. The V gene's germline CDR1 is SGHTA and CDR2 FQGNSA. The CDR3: CASSPLAGSTYEQYF. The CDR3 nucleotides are TGTGCCAGCAGCCCACTAGCGGGAAGTACCTACGAGCAGTACTTC.

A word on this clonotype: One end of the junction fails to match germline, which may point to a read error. For the CDR3, the DNA is TGTGCCAGCGCCGGACTAGCGGGAGGCGCACCCGTTACCGTTTTT. It codes for CASAGLAGGAPVTVF. This sequence joins TRBV6-6 and TRBJ2-3, with TRBD2 identical over 14 bases. The CDR3 runs 15 residues. Germline CDR1 and CDR2: MNHNY and SVGAGI (reference sequence).

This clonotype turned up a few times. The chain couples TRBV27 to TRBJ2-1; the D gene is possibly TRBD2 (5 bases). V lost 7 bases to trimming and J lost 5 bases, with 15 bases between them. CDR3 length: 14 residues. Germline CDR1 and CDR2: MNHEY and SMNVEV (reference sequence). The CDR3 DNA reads TGTGCCAGCAACTCACCCCGCGGGCACAATGAGCAGTTCTTC. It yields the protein CASNSPRGHNEQFF.

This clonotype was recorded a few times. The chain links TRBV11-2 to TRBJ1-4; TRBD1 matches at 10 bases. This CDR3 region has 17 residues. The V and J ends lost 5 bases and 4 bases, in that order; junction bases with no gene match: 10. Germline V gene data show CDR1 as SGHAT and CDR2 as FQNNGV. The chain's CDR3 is CASSPRTGGGDNEKLFF. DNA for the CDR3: TGTGCCAGCAGCCCCCGGACAGGGGGGGGGGATAATGAAAAACTGTTTTTT.

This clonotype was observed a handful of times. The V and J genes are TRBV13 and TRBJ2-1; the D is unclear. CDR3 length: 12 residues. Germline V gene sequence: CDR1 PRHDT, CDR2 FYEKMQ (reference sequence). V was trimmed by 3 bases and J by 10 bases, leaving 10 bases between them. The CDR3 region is CASSFDLAEQFF. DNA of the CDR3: TGTGCCAGCAGCTTTGACTTGGCGGAGCAGTTCTTC. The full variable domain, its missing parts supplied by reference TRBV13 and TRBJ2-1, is AAGVIQSPRHLIKEKRETATLKCYPIPRHDTVYWYQQGPGQDPQFLISFYEKMQSDKGSIPDRFSAQQFSDYHSELNMSSLELGDSALYFCASSFDLAEQFFGPGTRLTVL.

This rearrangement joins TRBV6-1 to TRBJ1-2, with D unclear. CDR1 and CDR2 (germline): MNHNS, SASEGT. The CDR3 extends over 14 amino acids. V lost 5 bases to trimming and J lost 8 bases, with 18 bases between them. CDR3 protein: CASSLSKGLGGYTF. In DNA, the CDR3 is TGTGCCAGCAGTCTTAGCAAAGGGCTGGGAGGCTACACCTTC.

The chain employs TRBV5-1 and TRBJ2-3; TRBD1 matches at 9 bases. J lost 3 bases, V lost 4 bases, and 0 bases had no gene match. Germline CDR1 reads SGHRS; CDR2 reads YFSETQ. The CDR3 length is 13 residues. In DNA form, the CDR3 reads TGCGCCAGCAGCGGACAGGGGACAGATACGCAGTATTTT. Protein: CASSGQGTDTQYF. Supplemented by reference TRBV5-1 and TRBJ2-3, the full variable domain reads KAGVTQTPRYLIKTRGQQVTLSCSPISGHRSVSWYQQTPGQGLQFLFEYFSETQRNKGNFPGRFSGRQFSNSRSEMNVSTLELGDSALYLCASSGQGTDTQYFGPGTRLTVL.

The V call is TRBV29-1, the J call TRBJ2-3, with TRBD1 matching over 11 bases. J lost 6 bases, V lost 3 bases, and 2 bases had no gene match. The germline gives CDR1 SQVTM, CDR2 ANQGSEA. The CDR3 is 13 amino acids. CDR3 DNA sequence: TGCAGCGTTGAGGACAGGGGGCGTGATACGCAGTATTTT. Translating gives CSVEDRGRDTQYF.

Written as DNA, the CDR3 is TGTGCCACCAGCAGCGGGCCAGGGAGTAAACTGTTTTTT. It encodes CATSSGPGSKLFF. The chain joins TRBV15 to TRBJ1-4; tentative D call: TRBD1 (5 bases). Trimming removed 3 bases from V and 11 bases from J, with 13 bases in between. CDR3 length: 13 amino acids. Germline-derived CDR1 and CDR2 are LNHNV and YYDKDF (reference sequence). Full variable domain (remainder filled in from reference TRBV15 and TRBJ1-4): DAMVIQNPRYQVTQFGKPVTLSCSQTLNHNVMYWYQQKSSQAPKLLFHYYDKDFNNEADTPDNFQSRRPNTSFCFLDIRSPGLGDTAMYLCATSSGPGSKLFFGSGTQLSVL.

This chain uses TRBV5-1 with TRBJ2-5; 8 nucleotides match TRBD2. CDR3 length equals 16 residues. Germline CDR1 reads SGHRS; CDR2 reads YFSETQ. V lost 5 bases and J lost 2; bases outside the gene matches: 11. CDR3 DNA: TGCGCCAGCAGACCTGTTGCGGGAGGTAATCAAGAGACCCAGTACTTC. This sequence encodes CASRPVAGGNQETQYF.

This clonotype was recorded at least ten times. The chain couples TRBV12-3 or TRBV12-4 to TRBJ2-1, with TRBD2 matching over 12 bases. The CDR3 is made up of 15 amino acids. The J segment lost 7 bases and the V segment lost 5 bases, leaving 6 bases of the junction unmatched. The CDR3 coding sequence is TGTGCCAGCAGTAGACTAGCGGGAGTAAGTAATGAGCAGTTCTTC. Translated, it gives CASSRLAGVSNEQFF.

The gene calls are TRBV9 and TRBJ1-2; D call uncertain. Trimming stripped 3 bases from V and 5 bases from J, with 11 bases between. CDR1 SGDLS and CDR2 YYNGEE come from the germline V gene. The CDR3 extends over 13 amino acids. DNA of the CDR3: TGTGCCAGCAGCGGAGGGAGCACATATGGCTACACCTTC. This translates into CASSGGSTYGYTF.